One sample yielded the 3 T cell receptor beta chains listed below, sequenced in a study of Ad26.COV2.S vaccination and SARS-CoV-2 variants listed by TCRdb under 2021. What the treatment or condition label conveys for this sample: 15 to 20 received Ad26.COV2.S at low or high dose, single or two shots; about 5 received placebo; per-sample allocation not given. Repertoires of vaccine and placebo recipients were sequenced from samples collected on day 63 after the first injection. Receptor libraries were prepared by the immunoSEQ multiplex PCR assay. Held by TCRdb, this immuneACCESS table contains in-frame sequences only and omits some clones. Under half of the omission traces to an unresolved V gene where checked; the cause of the rest is unknown. This sample is represented by 300,000 to 400,000 clones; approximately 81% of them were singletons. Roughly 3.1% of the sample rests with the top ten. The sample was peripheral blood, taken in a trial of Ad26.COV2.S vaccine versus placebo. These receptor sequences come from a person aged 18-65 years who received the Ad26.COV2.S COVID-19 vaccine or a placebo.

The chain employs TRBV6-5 and TRBJ2-1; 7 bases map to TRBD1. The V gene end was trimmed by 2 bases and the J gene end by 7 bases; junction bases not matched to a gene: 8. Germline CDR1 is MNHEY and CDR2 is SVGAGI. The CDR3 is made up of 15 amino acids. The CDR3 DNA is TGTGCCAGCAGTTACCGGAGACAGGGAATGAATGAGCAGTTCTTC. It translates to CASSYRRQGMNEQFF.

Notes on this clone: Sequence at one end of the junction differs from germline and may be a read error. This chain links TRBV7-7 with TRBJ2-5; D may be TRBD2 (5 bases). The CDR3 consists of 17 residues. Germline CDR1 SSHAT, CDR2 FNYEAQ (reference sequence). CDR3 coding DNA: TGTGCTAGCAGCCGCCACAGCCCGGGGTGGGAACAAGAGACCCAGTACTTC. It encodes CASSRHSPGWEQETQYF.

This clone was seen more than once but under ten times. The chain joins TRBV19 to TRBJ1-6; 8 bases line up with TRBD1. The CDR3 extends over 15 amino acids. J lost 6 bases, V lost 6 bases, and 7 bases had no gene match. The germline V gene has CDR1 LNHDA and CDR2 SQIVND (reference sequence). The CDR3 DNA reads as TGTGCCAGTAGGGAGACAGGGGCTCTTAATTCACCCCTCCACTTT. Its protein product is CASRETGALNSPLHF.